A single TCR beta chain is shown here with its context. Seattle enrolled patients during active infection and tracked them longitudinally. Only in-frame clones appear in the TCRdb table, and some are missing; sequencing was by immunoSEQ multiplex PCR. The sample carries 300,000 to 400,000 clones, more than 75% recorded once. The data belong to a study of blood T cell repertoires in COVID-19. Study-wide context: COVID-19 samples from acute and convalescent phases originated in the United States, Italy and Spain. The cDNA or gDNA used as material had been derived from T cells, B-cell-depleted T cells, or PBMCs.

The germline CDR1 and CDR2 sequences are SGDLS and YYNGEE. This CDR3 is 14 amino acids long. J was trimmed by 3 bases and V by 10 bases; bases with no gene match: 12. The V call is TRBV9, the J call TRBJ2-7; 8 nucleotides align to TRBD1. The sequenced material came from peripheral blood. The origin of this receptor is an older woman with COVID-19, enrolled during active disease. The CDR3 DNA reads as TGTGCCGTCCACCCCCCAGGGGGCTACTACGAGCAGTACTTC. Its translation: CAVHPPGGYYEQYF.